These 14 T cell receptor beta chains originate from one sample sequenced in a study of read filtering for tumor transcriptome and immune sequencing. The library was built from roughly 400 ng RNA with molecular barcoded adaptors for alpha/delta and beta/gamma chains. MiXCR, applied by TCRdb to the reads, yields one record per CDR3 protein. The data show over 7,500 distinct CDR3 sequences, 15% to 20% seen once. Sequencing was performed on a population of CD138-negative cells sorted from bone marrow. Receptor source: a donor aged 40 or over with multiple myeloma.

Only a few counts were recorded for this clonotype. DNA of the CDR3: TGTGCCAGCAGCCAAGATACCTGCAGGTTCAACACTGAAGCTTTCTTT. Its translation: CASSQDTCRFNTEAFF. The chain couples TRBV4-2 to TRBJ1-1; D ambiguous. Germline CDR1 reads LGHNA; CDR2 reads YNFKEQ. The CDR3 sequence is 16 residues long. With 0 bases removed from V and 2 bases from J, the gap between germline ends came to 13 bases.

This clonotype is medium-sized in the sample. CDR3 nucleotides: TGTGCCAGCAGCAAGCGGGAGGGGGCCACAGATACGCAGTATTTT. Its translation: CASSKREGATDTQYF. The chain links TRBV27 to TRBJ2-3; 10 nucleotides agree with TRBD2. The CDR3 runs 15 residues. Losses at the gene ends were 6 bases for V and 2 bases for J; bases not matched to a gene: 5. Germline loops: CDR1 MNHEY, CDR2 SMNVEV (reference sequence).

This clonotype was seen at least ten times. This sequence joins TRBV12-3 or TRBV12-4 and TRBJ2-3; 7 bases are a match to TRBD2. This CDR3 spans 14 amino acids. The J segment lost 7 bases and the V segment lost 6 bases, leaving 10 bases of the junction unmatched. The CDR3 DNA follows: TGTGCCAGCAGCCTCTCGAGCGGGGTGAATACGCAGTATTTT. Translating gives CASSLSSGVNTQYF.

The CDR3 DNA follows: TGCGCCAGCAGCTTGGGACAGGGGCGAGAGACCCAGTACTTC. It translates to CASSLGQGRETQYF. The rearrangement uses TRBV5-1 and TRBJ2-5; 8 bases are shared with TRBD1. Germline CDR1 and CDR2: SGHRS and YFSETQ. V lost 0 bases to trimming and J lost 4 bases; unmatched junction nucleotides: 2. This CDR3 contains 14 residues.

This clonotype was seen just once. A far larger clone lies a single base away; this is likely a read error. For the CDR3, the DNA is TGTGCCAGCAGCTTAAACCCCGGAGGAGGAGGACGTTACGGGGGGAGGGAGACCCAGTACTTC. As protein: CASSLNPGGGGRYGGRETQYF. The chain carries TRBV11-2 and TRBJ2-5, with TRBD2 identical over 7 bases. V lost 2 bases and J lost 5; bases outside the gene matches: 26. The germline CDR1 and CDR2 sequences are SGHAT and FQNNGV. The CDR3 extends over 21 amino acids.

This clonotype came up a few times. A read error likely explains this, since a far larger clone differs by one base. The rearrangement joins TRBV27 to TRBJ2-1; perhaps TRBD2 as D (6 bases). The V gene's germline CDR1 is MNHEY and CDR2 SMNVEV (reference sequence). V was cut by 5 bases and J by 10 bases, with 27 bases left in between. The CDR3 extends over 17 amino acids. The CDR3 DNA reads TGTGCCAGCAGTCCAACAAAGACGGGACTCACTCCCTACGAGCAGTTCTTC. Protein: CASSPTKTGLTPYEQFF.

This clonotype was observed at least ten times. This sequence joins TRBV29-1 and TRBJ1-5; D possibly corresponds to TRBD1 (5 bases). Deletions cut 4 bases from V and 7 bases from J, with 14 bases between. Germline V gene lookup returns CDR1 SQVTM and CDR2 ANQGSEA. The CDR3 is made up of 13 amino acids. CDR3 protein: CSVAAGVGQPQHF. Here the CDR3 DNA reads TGCAGCGTTGCAGCGGGGGTGGGACAGCCCCAGCATTTT. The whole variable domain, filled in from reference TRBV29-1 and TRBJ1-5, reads SAVISQKPSRDICQRGTSLTIQCQVDSQVTMMFWYRQQPGQSLTLIATANQGSEATYESGFVIDKFPISRPNLTFSTLTVSNMSPEDSSIYLCSVAAGVGQPQHFGDGTRLSIL.

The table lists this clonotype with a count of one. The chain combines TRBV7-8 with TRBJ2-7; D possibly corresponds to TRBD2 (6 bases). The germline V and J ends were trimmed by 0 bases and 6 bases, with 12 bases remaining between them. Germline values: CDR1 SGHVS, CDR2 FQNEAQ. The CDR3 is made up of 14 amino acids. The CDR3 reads CASSLAETSGEQYF. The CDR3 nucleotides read TGTGCCAGCAGCTTAGCGGAGACTAGTGGCGAGCAGTACTTC.

The CDR3 loop reads CASSQDVAGTSTDTQYF. The CDR3 DNA sequence: TGTGCCAGCAGCCAAGATGTCGCGGGGACTAGCACAGATACGCAGTATTTT. The rearrangement links TRBV14 to TRBJ2-3, with D perhaps matching TRBD2 (6 bases). Germline loops: CDR1 SGHDN, CDR2 FVKESK. This CDR3 spans 17 amino acids. The V gene lost 0 bases and the J gene lost 0 bases, with 13 bases spanning the gap.

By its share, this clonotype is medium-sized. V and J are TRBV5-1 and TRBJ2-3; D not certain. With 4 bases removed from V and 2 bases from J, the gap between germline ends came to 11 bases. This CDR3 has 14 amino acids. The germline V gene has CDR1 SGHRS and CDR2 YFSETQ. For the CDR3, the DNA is TGCGCCAGCAGCACCGGCGGCTTCACAGATACGCAGTATTTT. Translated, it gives CASSTGGFTDTQYF.

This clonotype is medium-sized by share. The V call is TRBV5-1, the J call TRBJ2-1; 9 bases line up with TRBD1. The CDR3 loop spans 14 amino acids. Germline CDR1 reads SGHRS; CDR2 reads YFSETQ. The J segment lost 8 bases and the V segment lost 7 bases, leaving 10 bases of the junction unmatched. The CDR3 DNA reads TGCGCCAGCTCCCTGGGGACAGGGCCCGATGAGCAGTTCTTC. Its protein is CASSLGTGPDEQFF.

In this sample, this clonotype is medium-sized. In DNA form, the CDR3 reads TGTGCCAGCAGCTTTTACGATCCCGGGACAGGAGTCTACAATGAGCAGTTCTTC. Protein: CASSFYDPGTGVYNEQFF. This chain links TRBV5-6 with TRBJ2-1; 8 bases agree with TRBD1. After removal of 2 bases from V and 3 bases from J, the junction contained 13 bases not matched to a gene. CDR1 SGHDT and CDR2 YYEEEE come from the germline V gene. The CDR3 spans 18 residues. Based on the CDR3 plus reference TRBV5-6 and TRBJ2-1, the full variable domain is DAGVTQSPTHLIKTRGQQVTLRCSPKSGHDTVSWYQQALGQGPQFIFQYYEEEERQRGNFPDRFSGHQFPNYSSELNVNALLLGDSALYLCASSFYDPGTGVYNEQFFGPGTRLTVL.

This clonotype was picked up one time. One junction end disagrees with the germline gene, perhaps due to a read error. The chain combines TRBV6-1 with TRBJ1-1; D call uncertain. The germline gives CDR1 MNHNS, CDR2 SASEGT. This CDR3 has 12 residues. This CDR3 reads CDSSEQNAEAFF. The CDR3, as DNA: TGTGACAGCAGTGAACAGAACGCTGAAGCTTTCTTT.

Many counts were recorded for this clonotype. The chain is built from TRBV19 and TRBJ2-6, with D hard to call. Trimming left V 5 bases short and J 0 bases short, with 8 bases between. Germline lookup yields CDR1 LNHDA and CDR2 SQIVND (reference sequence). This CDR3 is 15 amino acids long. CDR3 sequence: CASSAQLSGANVLTF. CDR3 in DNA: TGTGCCAGTAGTGCCCAGCTCTCTGGGGCCAACGTCCTGACTTTC.